A single sample is the source of the 18 T cell receptor beta chains below, sequenced in a study of T cells in Graves' hyperthyroidism and ophthalmopathy. The investigators amplified TCR beta CDR3 regions from RNA transcripts. The HTBI primer set drove a first-round RT-PCR of the TCR CDR3. TCRdb re-analysed the multiplex PCR reads in MiXCR, keeping a single row per CDR3 protein. Of around 700,000 distinct CDR3 sequences listed, roughly a sixth are singletons. Sequences were obtained from blood. These TCRs come from a woman in her forties or fifties with Graves' hyperthyroidism that later progressed to Graves' ophthalmopathy.

This clonotype was seen at least ten times. The V and J genes are TRBV20-1 and TRBJ2-4; TRBD1 aligns across 8 bases. The CDR3 is 15 residues long. After removal of 0 bases from V and 5 bases from J, the junction contained 6 bases not matched to a gene. In germline, CDR1 is DFQATT, CDR2 SNEGSKA (reference sequence). The CDR3 region is CSARDVSGGENIQYF. The CDR3 nucleotides read TGCAGTGCTAGAGATGTGTCAGGGGGCGAAAACATTCAGTACTTC.

Ten or more counts support this clonotype. The CDR3 region has the DNA TGTGCCAGCAGCGTAGAATGGGATGGCACTGAAGCTTTCTTT. Translated, it gives CASSVEWDGTEAFF. V usage is TRBV9 and J usage is TRBJ1-1; D is uncertain. This CDR3 is built from 14 residues. Germline V gene sequence: CDR1 SGDLS, CDR2 YYNGEE. V was clipped by 0 bases and J by 4 bases, with 10 bases between them.

This clonotype was counted between two and nine times. This chain uses TRBV27 with TRBJ1-2, with 7 bases fitting TRBD1. Per the germline V gene, CDR1 is MNHEY and CDR2 is SMNVEV (reference sequence). CDR3 length: 16 amino acids. With V trimmed by 5 bases and J by 2 bases, 11 bases remained unmatched. As DNA, the CDR3 is TGTGCCAGCAGTCCAAACAGGGGCCAGGCAAACTATGGCTACACCTTC. Translated, it gives CASSPNRGQANYGYTF.

Many counts were recorded for this clonotype. CDR3 region: CASSPTTEAFF. CDR3 sequence (DNA): TGTGCCAGCAGCCCAACGACGGAAGCTTTCTTT. The rearrangement joins TRBV7-9 to TRBJ1-1; D unclear. This CDR3 spans 11 amino acids. Per germline, CDR1 SEHNR and CDR2 FQNEAQ (reference sequence). Trimming cost V 5 bases and J 8 bases, with 9 bases left between them.

V and J are TRBV20-1 and TRBJ1-2; 10 positions agree with TRBD1. Germline CDR1 DFQATT, CDR2 SNEGSKA (reference sequence). The CDR3 extends over 15 amino acids. Losses at the gene ends were 6 bases for V and 3 bases for J; bases not matched to a gene: 10. The CDR3 spells CSAFEGQGVYYGYTF. CDR3 bases: TGCAGTGCCTTCGAAGGACAGGGGGTGTACTATGGCTACACCTTC.

The chain couples TRBV4-1 to TRBJ1-5; TRBD1 matches 9 bases. The germline gives CDR1 MGHRA, CDR2 YSYEKL. V shed 1 base, J shed 2 bases, and the junction held 3 bases outside the gene matches. The length of the CDR3 is 16 residues. The CDR3 loop reads CASSQGTGGRNQPQHF. The CDR3 nucleotides read TGCGCCAGCAGCCAAGGAACAGGGGGCCGCAATCAGCCCCAGCATTTT.

The V and J genes are TRBV7-9 and TRBJ1-2; 8 bases agree with TRBD1. V lost 4 bases and J lost 4; bases outside the gene matches: 11. CDR1 and CDR2 from the germline V gene are SEHNR and FQNEAQ (reference sequence). The CDR3 has 16 residues. CDR3 nucleotide sequence: TGTGCCAGCAGCTCGTCCCGGGACAGGTTCTTCTATGGCTACACCTTC. It specifies CASSSSRDRFFYGYTF. The full variable domain, completed using reference TRBV7-9 and TRBJ1-2, is DTGVSQNPRHKITKRGQNVTFRCDPISEHNRLYWYRQTLGQGPEFLTYFQNEAQLEKSRLLSDRFSAERPKGSFSTLEIQRTEQGDSAMYLCASSSSRDRFFYGYTFGSGTRLTVV.

The chain employs TRBV7-8 and TRBJ1-1, with D tentatively TRBD1 (6 bases). CDR3 length: 15 residues. Trimming cost V 5 bases and J 5 bases, with 18 bases left between them. Germline CDR1 and CDR2: SGHVS and FQNEAQ. The CDR3 region has the DNA TGTGCCAGCAGCCCCAGTCCCAGGGGCGGGACTGAAGCTTTCTTT. As protein: CASSPSPRGGTEAFF.

Many counts were recorded for this clonotype. The chain joins TRBV12-3 or TRBV12-4 to TRBJ1-1; no firm D call. CDR3 length: 15 amino acids. Trimming left V 5 bases short and J 4 bases short, with 17 bases between. CDR3 residues: CASSSLHRFGTEAFF. As DNA, the CDR3 is TGTGCCAGCAGTAGTCTACATCGTTTTGGCACTGAAGCTTTCTTT.

This clonotype occurred many times. In nucleotides, the CDR3 is TGTGCCAGCACCAATCTGGGACAGAGTGGCTACACCTTC. Its translation is CASTNLGQSGYTF. The rearrangement links TRBV12-3 or TRBV12-4 to TRBJ1-2; 7 bases map to TRBD1. CDR3 length: 13 residues. The V segment lost 7 bases and the J segment 7 bases; nucleotides outside the gene matches: 9.

This clonotype was recorded at least ten times. This chain joins TRBV11-3 and TRBJ2-1; TRBD1 aligns across 7 bases. Per germline, CDR1 SGHNT and CDR2 YENEEA. V was clipped by 4 bases and J by 8 bases; unmatched bases: 8. This CDR3 has 14 amino acids. The CDR3 region is CASSSGTASHEQFF. CDR3 coding DNA: TGTGCCAGCAGCTCCGGGACAGCCTCGCATGAGCAGTTCTTC. The full variable domain, in which reference TRBV11-3 and TRBJ2-1 provide the parts outside the CDR3, is EAGVVQSPRYKIIEKKQPVAFWCNPISGHNTLYWYLQNLGQGPELLIRYENEEAVDDSQLPKDRFSAERLKGVDSTLKIQPAELGDSAVYLCASSSGTASHEQFFGPGTRLTVL.

This clonotype has more than one count but fewer than ten. The V gene is TRBV24-1, the J gene TRBJ1-6, with no clear D. Trimming stripped 5 bases from V and 2 bases from J, with 6 bases between. CDR3 size: 14 residues. Germline V lookup: CDR1 KGHDR, CDR2 SFDVKD. In nucleotides, the CDR3 is TGTGCCACCAGTGCCCGGGCCTATAATTCACCCCTCCACTTT. Residues: CATSARAYNSPLHF.

In this sample, this clonotype turned up many times. The CDR3 sequence: CSASGDGTLNQPQHF. The CDR3 DNA reads TGCAGTGCTAGTGGGGACGGGACCTTAAATCAGCCCCAGCATTTT. V gene TRBV20-1 combines with J gene TRBJ1-5; perhaps TRBD1 as D (5 bases). This CDR3 is built from 15 residues. Germline V gene lookup returns CDR1 DFQATT and CDR2 SNEGSKA (reference sequence). The V gene lost 3 bases and the J gene lost 4 bases, with 16 bases spanning the gap.

A remark on this clonotype: It may be a read error: a sequence one base away is much more abundant. The chain combines TRBV7-2 with TRBJ2-4; 8 bases align to TRBD1. Looked up from germline, CDR1 is SGHTA and CDR2 is FQGNSA. Trimming removed 2 bases from V and 12 bases from J; junction bases left unmatched: 9. This CDR3 comprises 14 residues. CDR3 in amino acids: CASSLTPPGQGQYF. The CDR3 coding sequence is TGTGCCAGCAGCTTAACCCCGCCAGGACAGGGTCAGTACTTC.

This clonotype was recorded at least ten times. The rearrangement uses TRBV9 and TRBJ2-3, with 7 nucleotides matching TRBD1. CDR3 size: 16 residues. The V and J ends lost 3 bases and 3 bases, in that order; junction bases with no gene match: 10. CDR1 and CDR2 from the germline V gene are SGDLS and YYNGEE. CDR3 sequence: CASSDLGTAGTDTQYF. CDR3 coding DNA: TGTGCCAGCAGCGACCTTGGGACAGCAGGTACAGATACGCAGTATTTT.

Of note for this clonotype: This may arise from a read error, as a much more abundant clone is one base away. V gene TRBV12-3 or TRBV12-4 combines with J gene TRBJ2-1; TRBD1 matches 7 bases. V shed 8 bases, J shed 3 bases, and the junction held 10 bases outside the gene matches. The CDR3 has 15 amino acids. This CDR3 is CASGARDRFYNEQFF. CDR3 in DNA: TGTGCCAGCGGTGCACGGGACAGATTCTACAATGAGCAGTTCTTC.

The table lists this clonotype with many counts. The V call is TRBV7-3, the J call TRBJ2-5; TRBD2 is a possible D gene (6 bases). With 5 bases removed from V and 7 bases from J, the gap between germline ends came to 17 bases. This CDR3 has 14 amino acids. Germline V gene lookup returns CDR1 SGHTA and CDR2 FQGTGA. CDR3 sequence reads: CASSPRDSIGTQYF. DNA for the CDR3: TGTGCCAGCAGCCCTCGGGACTCCATAGGGACCCAGTACTTC.

The chain has TRBV12-3 or TRBV12-4 and TRBJ1-1; D unclear. V was cut by 3 bases and J by 4 bases, with 9 bases left in between. This CDR3 is 13 amino acids long. Written as DNA, the CDR3 is TGTGCCAGCAGTTTTGGACCTGGCACTGAAGCTTTCTTT. Translating gives CASSFGPGTEAFF.